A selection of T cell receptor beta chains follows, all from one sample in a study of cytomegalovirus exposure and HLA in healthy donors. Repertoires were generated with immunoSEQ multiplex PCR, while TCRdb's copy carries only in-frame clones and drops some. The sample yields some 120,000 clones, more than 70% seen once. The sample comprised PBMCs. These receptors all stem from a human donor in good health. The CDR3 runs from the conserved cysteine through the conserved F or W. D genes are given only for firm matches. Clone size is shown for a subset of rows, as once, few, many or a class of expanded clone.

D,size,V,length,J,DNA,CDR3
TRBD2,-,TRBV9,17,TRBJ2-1,TGTGCCAGCAGCGTAGTGGGATTGACTAGCCCCTACAATGAGCAGTTCTTC,CASSVVGLTSPYNEQFF
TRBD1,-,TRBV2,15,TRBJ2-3,TGTGCCAGCAGTGAGGGACAGGGACTCACAGATACGCAGTATTTT,CASSEGQGLTDTQYF
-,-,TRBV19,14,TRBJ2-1,TGTGCCAGTAGTATAGTAGCGCCCAGTAATGAGCAGTTCTTC,CASSIVAPSNEQFF
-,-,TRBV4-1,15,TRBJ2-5,TGCGCCAGCAGCCAACTCGAGGGAACCCAAGAGACCCAGTACTTC,CASSQLEGTQETQYF
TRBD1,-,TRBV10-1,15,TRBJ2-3,TGCGCCAGCAGTAAGAACAGGGGGACGGTAGATACGCAGTATTTT,CASSKNRGTVDTQYF
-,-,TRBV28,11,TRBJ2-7,TGTGCCAGTAGGGAGCTCTACGAGCAGTACTTC,CASRELYEQYF
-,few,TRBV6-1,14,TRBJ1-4,TGTGCCAGCAGTGAAGACGGGGGGCATGAAAAACTGTTTTTT,CASSEDGGHEKLFF
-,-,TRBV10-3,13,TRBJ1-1,TGTGCCATCAGTGAGTCCAGGGAATTAGAAGCTTTCTTT,CAISESRELEAFF
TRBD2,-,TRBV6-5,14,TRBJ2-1,TGTGCCAGCAGTTTCCCGGGGGGGCACAATGAGCAGTTCTTC,CASSFPGGHNEQFF
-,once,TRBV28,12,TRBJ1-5,TGTGCCAGCAGTTTAACGGGTCAGCCCCAGCATTTT,CASSLTGQPQHF
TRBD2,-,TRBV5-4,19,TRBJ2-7,TGTGCCAGCAGCTTGTGGTTTGGCCTAGCGGGGGGGCTGAGATACGAGCAGTACTTC,CASSLWFGLAGGLRYEQYF
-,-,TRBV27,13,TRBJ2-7,TGTGCCAGCAGTTTATCGGAGGCCTACGAGCAGTACTTC,CASSLSEAYEQYF
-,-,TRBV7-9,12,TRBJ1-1,TGTGCCAGCAGCCCGCAGGGCACTGAAGCTTTCTTT,CASSPQGTEAFF